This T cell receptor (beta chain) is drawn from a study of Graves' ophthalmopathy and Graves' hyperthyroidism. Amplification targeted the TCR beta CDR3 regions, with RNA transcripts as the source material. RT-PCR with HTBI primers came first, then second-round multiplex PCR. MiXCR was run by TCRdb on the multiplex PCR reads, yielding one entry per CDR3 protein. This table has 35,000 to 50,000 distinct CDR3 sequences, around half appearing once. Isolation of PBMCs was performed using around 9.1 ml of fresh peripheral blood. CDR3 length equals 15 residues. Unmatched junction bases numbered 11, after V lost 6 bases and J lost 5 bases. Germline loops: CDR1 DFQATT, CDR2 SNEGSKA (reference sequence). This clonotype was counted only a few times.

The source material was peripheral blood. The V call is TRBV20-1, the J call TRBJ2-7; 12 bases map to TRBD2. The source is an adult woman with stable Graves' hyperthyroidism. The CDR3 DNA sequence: TGCAGTGCCGAGGGGTCTAGCGGGAGGGCCGACGAGCAGTACTTC. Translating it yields CSAEGSSGRADEQYF.